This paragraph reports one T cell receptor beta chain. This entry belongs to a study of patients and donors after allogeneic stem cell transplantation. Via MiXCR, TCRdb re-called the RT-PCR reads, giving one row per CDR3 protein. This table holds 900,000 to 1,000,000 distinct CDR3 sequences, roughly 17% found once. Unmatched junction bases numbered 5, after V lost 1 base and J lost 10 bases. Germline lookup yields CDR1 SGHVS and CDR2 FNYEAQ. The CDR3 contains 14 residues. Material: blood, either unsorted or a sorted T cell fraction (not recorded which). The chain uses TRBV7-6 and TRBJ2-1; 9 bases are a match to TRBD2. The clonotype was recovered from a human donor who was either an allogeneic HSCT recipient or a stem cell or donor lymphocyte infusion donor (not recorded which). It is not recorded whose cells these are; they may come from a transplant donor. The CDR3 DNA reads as TGTGCCAGCAGCTTAGGCGGGAGGGCCAGCGAGCAGTTCTTC. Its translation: CASSLGGRASEQFF.